Below, one TCR beta chain is given with its context. The CDR3 is 16 residues long. V dropped 3 bases and J dropped 7 bases, with 20 bases sitting between them. Germline V lookup: CDR1 KGHDR, CDR2 SFDVKD. One entry per CDR3 protein results from TCRdb running MiXCR on the RT-PCR reads. In the table there are fewer than 800,000 distinct CDR3 sequences, about 14% of which are singletons. Sequenced material: memory CD4+ T cells from blood. This receptor was obtained from a female donor in good health, serving as a healthy control. The chain is built from TRBV24-1 and TRBJ1-1, with D perhaps TRBD1 (5 bases). CDR3 loop: CATSDPTAGSGDEAFF. DNA for the CDR3: TGTGCCACCAGTGATCCCACGGCAGGGTCGGGGGATGAAGCTTTCTTT.